This T cell receptor (beta chain) was profiled in a study of cytomegalovirus exposure and HLA in healthy donors. Study-wide results and caveats: In a later analysis, 15,000 to 20,000 TCR beta sequences were associated with HLA alleles at 0.05 false discovery rate. An assumption of roughly uniform sequencing depth across donors underlay the presence/absence analyses. A classifier reportedly called cytomegalovirus status with high sensitivity and specificity. A later analysis reportedly identified an Asian-associated ancestry cluster as carrying fewer N-insertions than the roughly 670-donor mean.

The PCR contained 60 Vbeta and 13 Jbeta primers. Libraries were prepared by immunoSEQ multiplex PCR; TCRdb keeps only in-frame clonotypes and omits some of them. The repertoire holds over 80,000 clones, with 82% as singletons. This clone was observed a few times. Its antigen is unknown. Sequenced input: PBMCs. This sequence was found in a man between 25 and 39 years old in good health and CMV-seropositive.

In nucleotides, the CDR3 is TGCGCCAGCAGCCATTGGGGCGCCGGGTCTTACGAGCAGTACTTC. Translating it yields CASSHWGAGSYEQYF. The chain uses TRBV5-1 and TRBJ2-7, with D perhaps TRBD1 (5 bases). The length of the CDR3 is 15 residues. The germline V gene encodes CDR1 SGHRS and CDR2 YFSETQ. Deletions cut 4 bases from V and 4 bases from J, with 18 bases between.